The TCR beta chain described here comes from a study of blood T cell repertoires in COVID-19. In the study overall: The study drew acute and convalescent COVID-19 samples from the United States, Italy and Spain. In each case, the material was cDNA or gDNA derived from T cells, B-cell-depleted T cells, or PBMCs.

Sequenced by immunoSEQ multiplex PCR; TCRdb stores in-frame clones only, minus some. The sample includes 110,000 to 150,000 clones, about four fifths of them seen just once. In germline, CDR1 is MGHRA, CDR2 YSYEKL. Unmatched junction bases numbered 8, after V lost 1 base and J lost 3 bases. The CDR3 length is 20 residues. Those who participated ranged in age from roughly 18 to 90 years and resided in 20 to 30 US areas. Cohort 3 recovered donors had two negative PCRs, clearance, or symptom resolution. Sequenced sample: PBMCs or T cells enriched from blood (not recorded which). The sequence came from a man aged 45-60 years who had recovered from COVID-19. This chain links TRBV4-1 with TRBJ2-2; 16 bases line up with TRBD2. CDR3 in DNA: TGCGCCAGCAGCCAAGCTTTGGGACTAGCGGGGGGGCGAGACACCGGGGAGCTGTTTTTT. As protein: CASSQALGLAGGRDTGELFF.